These T cell receptor beta chains were read from a single sample in a study of radiation and T cells in renal cell carcinoma. Produced via immunoSEQ multiplex PCR; TCRdb's table is partial and in-frame only. The table includes 150,000 or so clones, roughly nine tenths detected once. The specimen was blood, collected from a patient whose treatment included radiotherapy and nephrectomy. Receptor source: a woman between 65 and 79 years old with renal cell carcinoma. The CDR3 runs from the conserved cysteine through the conserved F or W.

v_gene,CDR3aa
TRBV6-5,CASSYRQGNQPQHF
TRBV18,CASSVQGGNSPLHF
TRBV6-1,CASSRVTDSSYEQYF
TRBV27,CASSQGERQPQHF
TRBV27,CASSIVRSADTQYF
TRBV7-2,CASSPYMNTEAFF
TRBV28,CASSFPRGPSYTYGYTF
TRBV7-9,CASSLAGTYEQYF
TRBV7-2,CASSGAGQGEGTIYF
TRBV27,CASSFQGAGGYTF
TRBV7-2,CASSRQAVRDEQYF
TRBV30,CAWSVRGIGTDTQYF
TRBV11-2,CASSPFGTNTGELFF
TRBV14,CASSLSPGGRTSPLHF
TRBV5-5,CASSPRGLGQPQHF
TRBV28,CASSLASGGFYEQYF
TRBV18,CASSPGLQQETQYF
TRBV5-8,CASSLQGYGYTF
TRBV4-1,CASSHTGATSSGNTIYF
TRBV11-3,CASSLTSGDTGELFF
TRBV30,CAWSRGVYTEAFF
TRBV4-3,CASSQDSSNQPQHF
TRBV6-5,CASSPSGAGTDTQYF
TRBV7-8,CASSPNRGNSPLHF
TRBV6-1,CASRQGAYNEQFF
TRBV19,CASSLYPGRGQPQHF
TRBV7-2,CASSSGQGAIPETQYF
TRBV5-1,CASSFFAQSYEQYF
TRBV28,CASSFGQGGYGYTF
TRBV5-8,CASSFIGWGTEAFF
TRBV7-2,CASGHDGASGGATGRTQYF
TRBV10-3,CAIKAATNEKLFF
TRBV29-1,CSVEDLRGGEKLFF
TRBV27,CASSLRAADTQYF
TRBV5-1,CASSLVQGAEGELFF
TRBV27,CASSKGLAGGNTDTQYF
TRBV19,CATNSGTGGRYGYTF
TRBV10-1,CASSGTGTDYEQYF
TRBV15,CATSREGQHGAFF
TRBV5-1,CASSLGLQGVLNTEAFF
TRBV30,CAWNRRGASGNTIYF
TRBV9,CASSSRDRVYEQYF
TRBV14,CASSQVGEQYF
TRBV7-2,CASNPDSRYTEAFF
TRBV19,CASSEMGPSYNEQFF
TRBV6-6,CASSQLGETQYF
TRBV6-5,CASSRGRAYEQYF
TRBV2,CASKNPPVTSGDTGELFF
TRBV9,CASSASTGKNTEAFF
TRBV7-2,CASSSGGVLYGYTF
TRBV2,CASSRSPGQGFGSPLHF
TRBV2,CASSWTYLNTEAFF
TRBV6-5,CASSYSTGNTIYF
TRBV27,CASRQVMGDQPQHF
TRBV6-5,CASSSLGGNTIYF
TRBV18,CASSPPRTGVGAKNIQYF
TRBV5-6,CASSQDSEAFF
TRBV6-5,CASSYSEGNTEAFF
TRBV5-1,CASSLEGSGFGNQPQHF
TRBV7-3,CASSLNTDTGELFF